The 5 T cell receptor beta chains in this list originate from one sample, sequenced in a study of blood T cells in healthy people across ages. Primers used in a second PCR of roughly 6 to 11 cycles were a sample-barcoded 5' primer and a J-beta primer mix. TCRdb ran MiXCR on the 5' RACE reads and lists one entry per CDR3 protein. This table has around 780,000 distinct CDR3 sequences, 45% to 70% appearing once. Sequencing was carried out using blood. The receptors were gathered from a man between 40 and 49 years old in good health.

J is TRBJ2-5 and V is TRBV4-3; tentative D call: TRBD2 (6 bases). Germline assignment: CDR1 LGHNA and CDR2 YSLEER. Trimming removed 0 bases at V and 11 bases at J, with 19 bases between. This CDR3 comprises 15 residues. CDR3 sequence (DNA): TGCGCCAGCAGCCAAGATCGAGTAGGGACTTCGGAGCAGTACTTC. As protein: CASSQDRVGTSEQYF.

This clonotype was counted a few times. The chain combines TRBV5-1 with TRBJ2-1; a possible D gene is TRBD1 (6 bases). The V end lost 4 bases, the J end lost 7 bases, and 18 bases lay between the germline ends. This CDR3 has 15 amino acids. Germline V gives CDR1 SGHRS, CDR2 YFSETQ. The CDR3 DNA reads TGCGCCAGCAGCCCTGGCGCGAGACAGGTAAATGAGCAGTTCTTC. This codes for CASSPGARQVNEQFF. Full variable domain (missing parts from reference TRBV5-1 and TRBJ2-1): KAGVTQTPRYLIKTRGQQVTLSCSPISGHRSVSWYQQTPGQGLQFLFEYFSETQRNKGNFPGRFSGRQFSNSRSEMNVSTLELGDSALYLCASSPGARQVNEQFFGPGTRLTVL.

V is TRBV18 and J is TRBJ2-5; 10 bases agree with TRBD2. Germline V lookup: CDR1 KGHSH, CDR2 LQKENI. V was pared by 3 bases and J by 2 bases, with 12 bases of the junction left unmatched. The CDR3 totals 18 residues. In DNA form, the CDR3 reads TGTGCCAGCTCACCCCGACAGCCGGGACTAGCGTCTCAAGAGACCCAGTACTTC. This translates into CASSPRQPGLASQETQYF.

This sequence joins TRBV12-3 or TRBV12-4 and TRBJ2-1; TRBD2 matches 9 bases. The CDR3 contains 16 residues. With 5 bases clipped from V and 5 bases from J, the junction kept 10 bases outside the gene matches. The CDR3 nucleotides are TGTGCCAGCAGTAGACTCCCTAGCGGGACTGACAATGAGCAGTTCTTC. It encodes CASSRLPSGTDNEQFF.

V usage is TRBV5-5 and J usage is TRBJ1-5, with no clear D. Looked up from germline, CDR1 is SGHKS and CDR2 is YYEKEE (reference sequence). Trimming removed 9 bases at V and 5 bases at J, with 12 bases between. CDR3 length: 12 residues. This chain's CDR3 is CATGKTDQPQHF. The CDR3, as DNA: TGTGCCACGGGGAAAACTGATCAGCCCCAGCATTTT.